This T cell receptor beta chain was retrieved from a study of T cells in Graves' hyperthyroidism and ophthalmopathy. Whole-study findings and limits: In blood, most of the thyroid clonotypes expanded above 0.001 were also present.

Uncontrolled infection, other autoimmune disease, pregnancy or lactation disqualified patients from enrolment. This clonotype was seen many times. The antigen is not known. This CDR3 has 12 residues. Germline-derived CDR1 and CDR2 are SNHLY and FYNNEI. The V end lost 7 bases, the J end lost 1 base, and 8 bases lay between the germline ends. RNA transcripts served as the template for amplifying TCR beta CDR3 regions. RT-PCR in the first round (using the HTBI primer set) targeted the TCR CDR3. TCRdb re-called the multiplex PCR reads with MiXCR, one entry per CDR3 protein. The repertoire holds hundreds of thousands of distinct CDR3 sequences, with around 14% as singletons.

Specimen: blood. The chain combines TRBV2 with TRBJ2-7, with unresolved D. This TCR was recovered from a young woman with Graves' hyperthyroidism. The CDR3 DNA is TGTGCCAGCAAATCAGAGTCCTACGAGCAGTACTTC. Its protein is CASKSESYEQYF.